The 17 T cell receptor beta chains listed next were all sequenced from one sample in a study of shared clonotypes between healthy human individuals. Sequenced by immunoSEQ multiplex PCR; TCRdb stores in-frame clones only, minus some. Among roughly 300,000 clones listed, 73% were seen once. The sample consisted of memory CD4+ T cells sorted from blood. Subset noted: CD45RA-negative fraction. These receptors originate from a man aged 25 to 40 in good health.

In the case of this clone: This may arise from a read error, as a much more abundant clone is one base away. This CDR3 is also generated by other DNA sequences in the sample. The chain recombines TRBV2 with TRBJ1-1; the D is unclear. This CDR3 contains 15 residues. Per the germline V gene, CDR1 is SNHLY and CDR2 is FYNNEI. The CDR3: CASSEASSPGTEAFF. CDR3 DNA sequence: TGTGCCAGCAGCGAAGCGAGTTCCCCGGGGACTGAAGCTTTCTTT. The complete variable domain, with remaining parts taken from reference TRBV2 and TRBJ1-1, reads EPEVTQTPSHQVTQMGQEVILRCVPISNHLYFYWYRQILGQKVEFLVSFYNNEISEKSEIFDDQFSVERPDGSNFTLKIRSTKLEDSAMYFCASSEASSPGTEAFFGQGTRLTVV.

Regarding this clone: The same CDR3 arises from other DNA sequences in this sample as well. The chain's CDR3 is CASSLTDTQYF. In DNA, the CDR3 is TGTGCCAGCAGCTTAACAGATACGCAGTATTTT. The chain is built from TRBV7-2 and TRBJ2-3, with D uncertain. The CDR3 length is 11 residues. V lost 2 bases, J lost 3 bases, and 0 bases lay in between. The V gene's germline CDR1 is SGHTA and CDR2 FQGNSA.

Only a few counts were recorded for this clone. CDR3 sequence reads: CASAAGLGNTIYF. The CDR3 DNA reads as TGTGCCTCCGCGGCAGGGTTAGGAAACACCATATATTTT. This rearrangement joins TRBV30 to TRBJ1-3; weak D call: TRBD1 (5 bases). V was cut by 7 bases and J by 4 bases, with 14 bases left in between. There are 13 residues in the CDR3. Germline-derived CDR1 and CDR2 are GTSNPN and SVGIG (reference sequence).

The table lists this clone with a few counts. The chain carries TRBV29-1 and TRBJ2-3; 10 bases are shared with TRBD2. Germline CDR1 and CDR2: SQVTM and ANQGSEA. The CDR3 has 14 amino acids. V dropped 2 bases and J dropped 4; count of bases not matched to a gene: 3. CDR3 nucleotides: TGCAGCGTTGAAACTCTAGCGGGGGCAGATACGCAGTATTTT. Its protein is CSVETLAGADTQYF.

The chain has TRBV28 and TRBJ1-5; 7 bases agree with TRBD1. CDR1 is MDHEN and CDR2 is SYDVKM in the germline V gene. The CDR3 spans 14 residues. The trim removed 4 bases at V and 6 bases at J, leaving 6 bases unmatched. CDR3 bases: TGTGCCAGCAGTTCTTCAGGGGGGTTTCAGCCCCAGCATTTT. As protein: CASSSSGGFQPQHF.

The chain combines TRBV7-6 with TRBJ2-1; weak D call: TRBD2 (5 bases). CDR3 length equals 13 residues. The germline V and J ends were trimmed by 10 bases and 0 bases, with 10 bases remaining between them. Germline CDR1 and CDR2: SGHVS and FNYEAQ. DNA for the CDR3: TGTGCCACCCGGGGAAGCTCCTACAATGAGCAGTTCTTC. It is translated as CATRGSSYNEQFF.

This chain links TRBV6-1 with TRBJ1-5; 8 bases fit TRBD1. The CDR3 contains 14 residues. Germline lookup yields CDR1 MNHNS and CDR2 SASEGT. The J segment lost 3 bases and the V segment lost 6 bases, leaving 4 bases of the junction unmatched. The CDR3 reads CASRRTGYNQPQHF. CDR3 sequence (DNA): TGTGCCAGCAGACGGACAGGGTACAATCAGCCCCAGCATTTT.

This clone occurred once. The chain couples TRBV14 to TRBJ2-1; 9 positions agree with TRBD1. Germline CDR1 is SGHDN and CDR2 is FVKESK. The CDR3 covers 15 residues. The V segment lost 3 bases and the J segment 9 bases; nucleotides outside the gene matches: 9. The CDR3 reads CASSHWDRVVREQFF. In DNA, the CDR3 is TGTGCCAGCAGCCATTGGGACAGGGTAGTGCGTGAGCAGTTCTTC. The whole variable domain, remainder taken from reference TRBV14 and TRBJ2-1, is EAGVTQFPSHSVIEKGQTVTLRCDPISGHDNLYWYRRVMGKEIKFLLHFVKESKQDESGMPNNRFLAERTGGTYSTLKVQPAELEDSGVYFCASSHWDRVVREQFFGPGTRLTVL.

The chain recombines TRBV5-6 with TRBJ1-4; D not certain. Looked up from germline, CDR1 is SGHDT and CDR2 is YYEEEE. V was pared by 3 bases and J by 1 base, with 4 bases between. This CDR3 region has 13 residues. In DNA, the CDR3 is TGTGCCAGCAGCTCCGGAACTAATGAAAAACTGTTTTTT. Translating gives CASSSGTNEKLFF.

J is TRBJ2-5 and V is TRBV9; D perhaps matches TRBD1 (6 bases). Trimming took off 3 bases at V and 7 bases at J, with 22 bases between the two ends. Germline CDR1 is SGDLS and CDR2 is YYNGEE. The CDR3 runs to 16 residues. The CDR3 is CASSADDTPRGGTQYF. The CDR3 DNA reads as TGTGCCAGCAGCGCAGACGACACCCCGCGAGGGGGGACCCAGTACTTC.

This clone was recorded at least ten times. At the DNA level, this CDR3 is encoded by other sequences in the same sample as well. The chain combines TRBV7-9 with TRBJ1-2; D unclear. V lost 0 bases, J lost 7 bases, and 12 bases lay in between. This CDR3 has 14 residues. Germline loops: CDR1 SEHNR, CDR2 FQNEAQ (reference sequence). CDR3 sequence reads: CASSLAGREGGYTF. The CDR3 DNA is TGTGCCAGCAGCTTAGCCGGGAGAGAAGGTGGCTACACCTTC.

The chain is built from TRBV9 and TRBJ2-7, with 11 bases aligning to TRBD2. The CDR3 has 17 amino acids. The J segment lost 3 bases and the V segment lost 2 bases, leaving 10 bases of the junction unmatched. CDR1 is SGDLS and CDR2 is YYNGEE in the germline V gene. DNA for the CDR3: TGTGCCAGCAGCGTCGAGCGGGGGACTAGCGGAGTCTACGAGCAGTACTTC. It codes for CASSVERGTSGVYEQYF.

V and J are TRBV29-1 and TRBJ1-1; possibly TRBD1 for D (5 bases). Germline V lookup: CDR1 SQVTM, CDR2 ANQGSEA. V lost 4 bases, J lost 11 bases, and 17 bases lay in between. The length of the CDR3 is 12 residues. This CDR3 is CSVVQGLGGAFF. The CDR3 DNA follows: TGCAGCGTTGTCCAGGGACTCGGAGGGGCTTTCTTT. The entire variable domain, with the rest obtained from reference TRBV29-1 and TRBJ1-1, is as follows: SAVISQKPSRDICQRGTSLTIQCQVDSQVTMMFWYRQQPGQSLTLIATANQGSEATYESGFVIDKFPISRPNLTFSTLTVSNMSPEDSSIYLCSVVQGLGGAFFGQGTRLTVV.

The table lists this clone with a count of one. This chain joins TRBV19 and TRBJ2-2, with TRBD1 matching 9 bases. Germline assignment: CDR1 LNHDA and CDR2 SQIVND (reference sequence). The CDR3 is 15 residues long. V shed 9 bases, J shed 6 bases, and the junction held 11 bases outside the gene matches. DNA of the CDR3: TGTGCCAGCACAACCGGGACAGGGAAGGCCGGGGAGCTGTTTTTT. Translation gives CASTTGTGKAGELFF.

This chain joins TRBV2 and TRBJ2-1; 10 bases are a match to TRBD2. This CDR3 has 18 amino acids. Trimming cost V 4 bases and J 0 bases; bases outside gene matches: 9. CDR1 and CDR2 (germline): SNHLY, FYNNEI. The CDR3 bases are TGTGCCAGCAGTGGCTCGGGGGCTAGCGGGGGCTCCTACAATGAGCAGTTCTTC. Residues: CASSGSGASGGSYNEQFF.

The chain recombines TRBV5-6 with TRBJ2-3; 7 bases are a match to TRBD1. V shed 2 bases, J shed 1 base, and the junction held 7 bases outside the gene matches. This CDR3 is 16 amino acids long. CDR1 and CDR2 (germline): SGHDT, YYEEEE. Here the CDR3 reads CASSLERGHRTDTQYF. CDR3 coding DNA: TGTGCCAGCAGCTTAGAAAGGGGGCATCGCACAGATACGCAGTATTTT.

The CDR3 nucleotides read TGTGCCAGTAGTACCAGGGCGGGCACCGGGGAGCTGTTTTTT. As protein: CASSTRAGTGELFF. The chain is built from TRBV19 and TRBJ2-2; TRBD1 or TRBD2 may be the D gene (5 bases each). Germline V CDR1 and CDR2: LNHDA, SQIVND (reference sequence). This CDR3 has 14 amino acids. Trimming cost V 4 bases and J 4 bases, with 10 bases left between them.